Below, 30 T cell receptor beta chains from the same sample are listed, as sequenced in a study of blood T cell repertoires in COVID-19. Data came from immunoSEQ multiplex PCR; TCRdb stores just in-frame clones and leaves some out. Counted here are 120,000 to 150,000 clones, roughly four fifths occurring once; the ten biggest clones make up roughly 15%. Material: peripheral blood. These receptors were obtained from a human donor with acute or convalescent COVID-19. The donor label of this sample is uncertain.

The CDR3: CASSNLRETQYF. DNA of the CDR3: TGTGCCAGCAGTAACTTGCGGGAGACCCAGTACTTC. The chain couples TRBV6-2 or TRBV6-3 to TRBJ2-5; D unresolved. The CDR3 is 12 amino acids. Germline V gives CDR1 MNHEY, CDR2 SVGEGT. Trimming took 5 bases from V and 5 from J, leaving 9 bases between them.

V and J are TRBV19 and TRBJ1-1; D call uncertain. CDR1 and CDR2 from the germline V gene are LNHDA and SQIVND (reference sequence). The CDR3 is 15 amino acids. Trimming left V 3 bases short and J 5 bases short, with 16 bases between. CDR3 sequence reads: CASSIVPGSNTEAFF. The DNA for the CDR3 is TGTGCCAGTAGTATCGTCCCGGGGTCAAATACTGAAGCTTTCTTT.

This chain uses TRBV7-2 with TRBJ2-7, with D possibly being TRBD2 (7 bases). This CDR3 has 15 residues. The V and J ends lost 5 bases and 3 bases respectively, with 17 bases between them. The germline gives CDR1 SGHTA, CDR2 FQGNSA. As DNA, the CDR3 is TGTGCCAGCAGCAGCAAAGGGGGGGCAAACTACGAGCAGTACTTC. It encodes CASSSKGGANYEQYF.

V is TRBV19 and J is TRBJ1-2, with D possibly matching TRBD1 (5 bases). The CDR3 contains 17 residues. V dropped 3 bases and J dropped 3 bases, with 20 bases sitting between them. Per the germline V gene, CDR1 is LNHDA and CDR2 is SQIVND (reference sequence). CDR3 loop: CASSIAAGMMGDYGYTF. The CDR3 DNA reads as TGTGCCAGTAGTATTGCAGCAGGGATGATGGGCGACTATGGCTACACCTTC.

The chain carries TRBV3-1 (or the pseudogene TRBV3-2) and TRBJ1-1; no clear D gene. The CDR3 runs 13 residues. Germline CDR1 is LGHDT and CDR2 is YNNKEL (reference sequence). Trimming took 4 bases from V and 6 from J, leaving 12 bases between them. The CDR3 DNA follows: TGTGCCAGCAGCCTTTTTACGGGTTCTGAAGCTTTCTTT. Amino acid sequence: CASSLFTGSEAFF.

In DNA, the CDR3 is TGTGCCAGCAGTATGCAGCGGGGGGAGGGGGAGACCCAGTACTTC. Amino acids: CASSMQRGEGETQYF. The chain uses TRBV4-2 and TRBJ2-5, with TRBD2 matching over 9 bases. This CDR3 contains 15 residues. CDR1 is LGHNA, CDR2 YNFKEQ, per germline. J was trimmed by 5 bases and V by 6 bases; bases with no gene match: 10.

The J gene is TRBJ2-2, the V gene TRBV11-2, with D possibly TRBD2 on 7 matching bases. V was clipped by 5 bases and J by 3 bases, with 13 bases between them. Per germline, CDR1 SGHAT and CDR2 FQNNGV. CDR3 size: 15 residues. The CDR3, as DNA: TGTGCCAGCAGCCTTAGGGGGGGGTACACCGGGGAGCTGTTTTTT. Its translation is CASSLRGGYTGELFF.

This clone came up once. Here the CDR3 DNA reads TGTGCCAGCAGCCCGTGGGAGTCCGGGGAGCTGTTTTTT. Its translation: CASSPWESGELFF. V gene TRBV9 combines with J gene TRBJ2-2; a possible D gene is TRBD2 (5 bases). V was pared by 4 bases and J by 6 bases, with 10 bases between. Germline V CDR1 and CDR2: SGDLS, YYNGEE. This CDR3 spans 13 amino acids.

This sequence joins TRBV5-4 and TRBJ2-7; 9 positions agree with TRBD2. Germline V gene lookup returns CDR1 SGHNT and CDR2 YYREEE (reference sequence). V lost 4 bases, J lost 0 bases, and 2 bases stayed unmatched. The CDR3 loop spans 14 amino acids. In DNA form, the CDR3 reads TGTGCCAGCAGCAGAGCGGGGGGCTCCTACGAGCAGTACTTC. Translated: CASSRAGGSYEQYF.

This chain uses TRBV19 with TRBJ2-2, with a weak D call TRBD1 (6 bases). V was clipped by 8 bases and J by 2 bases, with 12 bases between them. Germline V gives CDR1 LNHDA, CDR2 SQIVND (reference sequence). The CDR3 length is 14 residues. The CDR3 sequence is CASFTGRNTGELFF. DNA of the CDR3: TGTGCCAGTTTTACAGGGCGAAACACCGGGGAGCTGTTTTTT.

This clone was seen only a few times. The V call is TRBV29-1, the J call TRBJ1-1, with D possibly being TRBD1 (6 bases). Germline-derived CDR1 and CDR2 are SQVTM and ANQGSEA. Trimming cost V 4 bases and J 4 bases, with 10 bases left between them. CDR3 size: 12 residues. CDR3 coding DNA: TGCAGCGTTGGCGAAGGGGGCACTGAAGCTTTCTTT. Its translation: CSVGEGGTEAFF. Supplemented by reference TRBV29-1 and TRBJ1-1, the full variable domain reads SAVISQKPSRDICQRGTSLTIQCQVDSQVTMMFWYRQQPGQSLTLIATANQGSEATYESGFVIDKFPISRPNLTFSTLTVSNMSPEDSSIYLCSVGEGGTEAFFGQGTRLTVV.

This chain joins TRBV7-9 and TRBJ2-2; TRBD1 agrees at 8 bases. The germline CDR1 and CDR2 sequences are SEHNR and FQNEAQ (reference sequence). V lost 5 bases, J lost 9 bases, and 14 bases stayed unmatched. CDR3 length: 16 residues. CDR3 DNA: TGTGCCAGCAGCCCTACGGCCGGGACAGGATACAGGGAGCTGTTTTTT. Its translation: CASSPTAGTGYRELFF.

This chain uses TRBV19 with TRBJ1-2; 8 bases align to TRBD1. V gave up 3 bases and J gave up 7 bases; unmatched junction bases: 13. The CDR3 covers 16 residues. Germline V gene lookup returns CDR1 LNHDA and CDR2 SQIVND (reference sequence). CDR3 bases: TGTGCCAGTAGTATTGGAAGGACAGGGTTTAGTAGTGGCTACACCTTC. Amino acids: CASSIGRTGFSSGYTF.

This clone is termed medium-sized. The chain employs TRBV21-1 and TRBJ2-3; the D call in the table, TRBD2, was not verified against the DNA. TRBV21-1 is shown as a pseudogene. This CDR3 has 17 residues. The CDR3 sequence: CASSKGLAGGQGDTQYF. Here the CDR3 DNA reads TGTGCCAGCAGCAAAGGACTAGCGGGGGGGCAGGGAGATACGCAGTATTTT.

J is TRBJ2-7 and V is TRBV2; TRBD1 agrees at 7 bases. CDR1 and CDR2 (germline): SNHLY, FYNNEI. The CDR3 contains 14 residues. With 3 bases clipped from V and 3 bases from J, the junction kept 5 bases outside the gene matches. CDR3 sequence (DNA): TGTGCCAGCAGTGAGCAGGACAGGTTCTACGAGCAGTACTTC. This gives the protein CASSEQDRFYEQYF.

At least ten counts were recorded for this clone. The chain joins TRBV2 to TRBJ1-2; 7 bases line up with TRBD1. The germline V gene has CDR1 SNHLY and CDR2 FYNNEI. V dropped 7 bases and J dropped 1; count of bases not matched to a gene: 3. The CDR3 totals 13 residues. The CDR3 sequence: CASTGTVNYGYTF. The DNA of the CDR3 is TGTGCCAGCACCGGGACAGTTAACTATGGCTACACCTTC. The complete variable domain, with remaining parts taken from reference TRBV2 and TRBJ1-2, reads EPEVTQTPSHQVTQMGQEVILRCVPISNHLYFYWYRQILGQKVEFLVSFYNNEISEKSEIFDDQFSVERPDGSNFTLKIRSTKLEDSAMYFCASTGTVNYGYTFGSGTRLTVV.

There are a few counts of this clone. The CDR3 DNA reads TGTGCCAGCAGCCAAGAACTCCTCGGGACAACCGGAAACACCATATATTTT. This gives the protein CASSQELLGTTGNTIYF. The rearrangement uses TRBV3-1 (or the pseudogene TRBV3-2) and TRBJ1-3, with D maybe TRBD1 (6 bases). V lost 0 bases and J 4 bases, leaving 16 bases between the germline ends. The CDR3 sequence is 17 residues long. Germline CDR1 and CDR2: LGHDT and YNNKEL (reference sequence).

The rearrangement links TRBV7-9 to TRBJ1-1; possible D gene TRBD1, 6 bases. The CDR3 loop spans 17 amino acids. Trimming removed 4 bases at V and 4 bases at J, with 22 bases between. CDR1 and CDR2 from the germline V gene are SEHNR and FQNEAQ (reference sequence). The CDR3 protein is CASSYPNGGPVGTEAFF. As DNA, the CDR3 is TGTGCCAGCAGCTACCCGAACGGGGGGCCGGTGGGCACTGAAGCTTTCTTT.

This rearrangement joins TRBV7-2 to TRBJ1-1, with 7 bases lining up with TRBD1. V shed 5 bases, J shed 7 bases, and the junction held 10 bases outside the gene matches. The CDR3 is 14 amino acids. Germline V gives CDR1 SGHTA, CDR2 FQGNSA. The CDR3 DNA sequence: TGTGCCAGCAGCACAAGACAGGGAGGCGGTGAAGCTTTCTTT. Protein: CASSTRQGGGEAFF.

The chain uses TRBV29-1 and TRBJ1-2, with TRBD1 identical over 8 bases. Germline loops: CDR1 SQVTM, CDR2 ANQGSEA. The CDR3 covers 12 residues. V lost 8 bases to trimming and J lost 7 bases; unmatched junction nucleotides: 9. CDR3 in DNA: TGCAGCCTTCCCGACAGGGGCACTGGCTACACCTTC. This gives the protein CSLPDRGTGYTF.

V usage is TRBV12-3 or TRBV12-4 and J usage is TRBJ2-2; no reliable D call. CDR3 length: 12 amino acids. The V end lost 5 bases, the J end lost 1 base, and 2 bases lay between the germline ends. The CDR3 reads CASSQNTGELFF. Here the CDR3 DNA reads TGTGCCAGCAGTCAGAACACCGGGGAGCTGTTTTTT.

This clone has a handful of counts. This chain connects TRBV3-1 (or the pseudogene TRBV3-2) to TRBJ1-1; 9 positions agree with TRBD1. The V gene's germline CDR1 is LGHDT and CDR2 YNNKEL (reference sequence). The CDR3 length is 14 residues. The trim removed 4 bases at V and 6 bases at J, leaving 6 bases unmatched. The CDR3 DNA reads TGTGCCAGCAGCCGAGGACAGGGGATGTCTGAAGCTTTCTTT. Amino acid sequence: CASSRGQGMSEAFF.

The chain couples TRBV7-2 to TRBJ2-7; maybe TRBD2 (6 bases). The V gene's germline CDR1 is SGHTA and CDR2 FQGNSA. The V gene lost 3 bases and the J gene lost 7 bases, with 16 bases spanning the gap. The CDR3 covers 14 residues. As DNA, the CDR3 is TGTGCCAGCAGCTTTGGGGGAGGCCCGCTGGAGCAGTACTTC. This translates into CASSFGGGPLEQYF.

The chain is built from TRBV6-5 and TRBJ1-4; 10 positions match TRBD1. The V and J ends lost 4 bases and 8 bases, in that order; junction bases with no gene match: 10. The CDR3 contains 16 residues. Germline values: CDR1 MNHEY, CDR2 SVGAGI. The CDR3 coding sequence is TGTGCCAGCAGTTCCTCGGCGGGACAGGGGATAGAAAAACTGTTTTTT. Translating it yields CASSSSAGQGIEKLFF.

CDR3 DNA: TGTGCCAGCAGCCATACTAGCGGGGGGCCTGCGGATACGCAGTATTTT. Amino acid sequence: CASSHTSGGPADTQYF. The chain recombines TRBV7-8 with TRBJ2-3, with 12 bases lining up with TRBD2. Germline lookup yields CDR1 SGHVS and CDR2 FQNEAQ. The CDR3 consists of 16 residues. Trimming removed 5 bases from V and 6 bases from J; junction bases left unmatched: 9.

The rearrangement joins TRBV30 to TRBJ1-1; D possibly corresponds to TRBD1 (6 bases). V lost 5 bases and J 0 bases, leaving 13 bases between the germline ends. This CDR3 region has 14 residues. The germline V gene has CDR1 GTSNPN and CDR2 SVGIG (reference sequence). CDR3 region: CAWVRQDLNTEAFF. In DNA, the CDR3 is TGTGCCTGGGTTAGACAGGACCTGAACACTGAAGCTTTCTTT.

This chain uses TRBV19 with TRBJ2-4; TRBD1 aligns across 9 bases. Germline V gives CDR1 LNHDA, CDR2 SQIVND (reference sequence). Trimming at V came to 3 bases and at J to 10 bases, leaving 4 bases not matched to a gene. CDR3 length: 13 amino acids. Here the CDR3 reads CASSISGQGIQYF. The CDR3 DNA reads TGTGCCAGTAGTATCTCCGGACAGGGGATTCAGTACTTC.

The chain has TRBV6-2 or TRBV6-3 and TRBJ1-2; TRBD1 might be the D (6 bases). Germline values: CDR1 MNHEY, CDR2 SVGEGT. The V gene lost 5 bases and the J gene lost 8 bases, with 15 bases spanning the gap. This CDR3 has 13 amino acids. CDR3 sequence (DNA): TGTGCCAGCAGTAACGGACAGCCAAAGGGCTACACCTTC. The encoded protein is CASSNGQPKGYTF.

The CDR3 loop reads CASSIRTVPNSPLHF. As DNA, the CDR3 is TGTGCCAGCAGCATTAGGACAGTTCCTAATTCACCCCTCCACTTT. This chain connects TRBV7-2 to TRBJ1-6; the D gene is possibly TRBD1 (6 bases). The CDR3 length is 15 residues. Trimming took 5 bases from V and 6 from J, leaving 14 bases between them. Germline-derived CDR1 and CDR2 are SGHTA and FQGNSA.

The rearrangement uses TRBV19 and TRBJ1-6, with TRBD1 as a possible D gene (6 bases). V was trimmed by 0 bases and J by 6 bases, leaving 9 bases between them. Germline values: CDR1 LNHDA, CDR2 SQIVND (reference sequence). This CDR3 spans 15 amino acids. The CDR3 sequence is CASSIEGQTNSPLHF. DNA of the CDR3: TGTGCCAGTAGTATAGAGGGACAAACTAATTCACCCCTCCACTTT.